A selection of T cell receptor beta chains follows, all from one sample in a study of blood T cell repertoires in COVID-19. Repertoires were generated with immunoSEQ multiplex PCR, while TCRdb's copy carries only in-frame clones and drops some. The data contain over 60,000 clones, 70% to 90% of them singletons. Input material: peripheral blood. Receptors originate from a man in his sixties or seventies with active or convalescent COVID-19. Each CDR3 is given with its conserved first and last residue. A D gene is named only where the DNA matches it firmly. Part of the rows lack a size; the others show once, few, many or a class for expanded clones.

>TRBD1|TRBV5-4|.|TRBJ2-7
TGTGCCAGCAGTCGGACAGGCTCCTACGAGCAGTACTTC
CASSRTGSYEQYF
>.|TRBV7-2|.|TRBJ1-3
TGTGCCAGCAGCTCCCAAGGGGATGGAAACACCATATATTTT
CASSSQGDGNTIYF
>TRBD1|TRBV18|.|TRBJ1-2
TGTGCCAGCTCACCAAACGACAGGGTGGGTGGCTACACCTTC
CASSPNDRVGGYTF
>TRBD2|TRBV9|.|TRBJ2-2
TGTGCCAGCAGCCTGACTAGCGGCTCGAACACCGGGGAGCTGTTTTTT
CASSLTSGSNTGELFF
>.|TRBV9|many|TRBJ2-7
TGTGCCAGCAGCGTAGAGCCATTTGATAGCTACGAGCAGTACTTC
CASSVEPFDSYEQYF
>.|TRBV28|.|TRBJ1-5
TGTGCCAGCAGCCCCCGCGGGCAGCCCCAGCATTTT
CASSPRGQPQHF
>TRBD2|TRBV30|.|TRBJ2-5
TGTGCCCACAAGGGTAGCGGGAGTGGAAAAGAGACCCAGTACTTC
CAHKGSGSGKETQYF
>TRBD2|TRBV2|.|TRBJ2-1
TGTGCCAGCAGTGCTAGCGGGAGGTTCCTTTACAATGAGCAGTTCTTC
CASSASGRFLYNEQFF
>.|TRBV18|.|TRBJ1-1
TGTGCCAGCTCACTGCAGGCGAACACTGAAGCTTTCTTT
CASSLQANTEAFF
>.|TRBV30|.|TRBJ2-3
TGTGCCTGGACTAGCGGCACAGATACGCAGTATTTT
CAWTSGTDTQYF
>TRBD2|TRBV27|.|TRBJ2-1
TGTGCCAGCAGTGACCTAAAGGGGACTAGCGGGAGCTCCTACAATGAGCAGTTCTTC
CASSDLKGTSGSSYNEQFF
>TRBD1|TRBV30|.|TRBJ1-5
TGTGCCTGGAGTGCCCGAGGGGGCAGTCAGCCCCAGCATTTT
CAWSARGGSQPQHF
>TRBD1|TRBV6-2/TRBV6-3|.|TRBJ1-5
TGTGCCAGCAGTTGGGGACAGGGGCGGAATCAGCCCCAGCATTTT
CASSWGQGRNQPQHF
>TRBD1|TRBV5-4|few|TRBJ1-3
TGTGCCAGCAGCGGGACAGGGGGAAACACCATATATTTT
CASSGTGGNTIYF
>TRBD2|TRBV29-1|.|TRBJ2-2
TGCAGCGTTGCGAGAAATGTAGGAGCGGGAGATAACACCGGGGAGCTGTTTTTT
CSVARNVGAGDNTGELFF
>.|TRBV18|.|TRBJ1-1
TGTGCCAGCTCCCCCCGCGGGCTCACTGAAGCTTTCTTT
CASSPRGLTEAFF
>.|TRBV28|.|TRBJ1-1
TGTGCCAGCAGACTGTGGACTGAAGCTTTCTTT
CASRLWTEAFF
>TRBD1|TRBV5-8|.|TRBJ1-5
TGTGCCAGCAGCTTGAGAACAGGGGTCAATCAGCCCCAGCATTTT
CASSLRTGVNQPQHF
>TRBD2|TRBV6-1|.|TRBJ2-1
TGTGCCAGCAGTGAAAGGACTAGCGGGACTCCCGGCTCCTACAATGAGCAGTTCTTC
CASSERTSGTPGSYNEQFF
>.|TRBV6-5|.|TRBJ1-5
TGTGCCAGCAGTAAACAGGGTAAGAATCAGCCCCAGCATTTT
CASSKQGKNQPQHF
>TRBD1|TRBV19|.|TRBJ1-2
TGTGCCAGTAGCCGGGACAGGGACTATGGCTACACCTTC
CASSRDRDYGYTF
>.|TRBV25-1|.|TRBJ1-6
TGTGCCAGCAGTGAATATTCGCAGGGGTATAATTCACCCCTCCACTTT
CASSEYSQGYNSPLHF
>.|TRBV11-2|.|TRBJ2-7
TGTGCCAGCAGCTTAGCAGGGGAGGGTCGGGAGCAGTACTTC
CASSLAGEGREQYF
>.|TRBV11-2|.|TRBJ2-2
TGTGCCAGCAGCCCGGACAGAAACACCGGGGAGCTGTTTTTT
CASSPDRNTGELFF
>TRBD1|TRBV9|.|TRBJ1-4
TGTGCCAGCAGCCTAAAAGGGGGCCGGGAAAAACTGTTTTTT
CASSLKGGREKLFF
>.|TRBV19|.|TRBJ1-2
TGTGCCAGTAGTACCCCGGGACAAAACTATGGCTACACCTTC
CASSTPGQNYGYTF
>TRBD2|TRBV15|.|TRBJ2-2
TGTGCCACCAGCACTCTAGCGGGATCGGCCGGGGAGCTGTTTTTT
CATSTLAGSAGELFF
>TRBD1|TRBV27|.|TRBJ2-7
TGTGCCAGCAGTAAGGGACAGGTGGGATTGGAGCAGTACTTC
CASSKGQVGLEQYF
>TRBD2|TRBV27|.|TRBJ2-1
TGTGCCAGCAGTTTAGGGGGGGAGACTTACAATGAGCAGTTCTTC
CASSLGGETYNEQFF
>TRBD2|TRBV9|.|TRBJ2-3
TGTGCCAGCAGCCCTTCGATTAGCGGGAGATTGTCCCCAGATACGCAGTATTTT
CASSPSISGRLSPDTQYF
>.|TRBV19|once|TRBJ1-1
TGTGCCAGTAGTACCAACCCATCTACGATGAACACTGAAGCTTTCTTT
CASSTNPSTMNTEAFF
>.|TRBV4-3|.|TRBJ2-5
TGCGCCAGCAGCCCCCTCGGGGGGCAGACCCAGTACTTC
CASSPLGGQTQYF
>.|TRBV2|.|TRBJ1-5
TGTGCCAGCAATATGGCCCGAGGATATCAGCCCCAGCATTTT
CASNMARGYQPQHF
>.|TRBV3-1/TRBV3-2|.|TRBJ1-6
TGTGCCAGCACCCGAGCCGCTGACTTCTCCAATTCACCCCTCCACTTT
CASTRAADFSNSPLHF
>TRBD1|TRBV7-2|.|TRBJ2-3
TGTGCCAGCAGCCCACAGACAGGGGTTGGAGATACGCAGTATTTT
CASSPQTGVGDTQYF